Following are 15 T cell receptor beta chains from one sample sequenced in a study of CD8 T cells in Susac syndrome. Random-hexamer reverse transcription was applied to roughly 0.5 to 1 ug RNA. TCRdb re-called the immunoSEQ multiplex PCR reads with MiXCR, one entry per CDR3 protein. The sample has 350,000 to 550,000 distinct CDR3 sequences; around 85% are singletons. Sequencing used CD8+ T cells from PBMCs. Every receptor here comes from a human donor with multiple sclerosis.

The genes are TRBV7-6 and TRBJ2-2; 8 bases are shared with TRBD2. In germline, CDR1 is SGHVS, CDR2 FNYEAQ. CDR3 size: 15 residues. The J segment lost 3 bases and the V segment lost 8 bases, leaving 8 bases of the junction unmatched. CDR3 DNA sequence: TGTGCCAGCCAATTCAGCGGGGGTTACACCGGGGAGCTGTTTTTT. Its protein product is CASQFSGGYTGELFF. Complete variable domain (other parts from reference TRBV7-6 and TRBJ2-2): GAGVSQSPRYKVTKRGQDVALRCDPISGHVSLYWYRQALGQGPEFLTYFNYEAQQDKSGLPNDRFSAERPEGSISTLTIQRTEQRDSAMYRCASQFSGGYTGELFFGEGSRLTVL.

Here the CDR3 DNA reads TGTGCCAGCAGCTTAGCCCCGGACAGGGTGGCAGGAAACACCATATATTTT. Residues: CASSLAPDRVAGNTIYF. The genes are TRBV7-2 and TRBJ1-3; 8 bases align to TRBD1. This CDR3 comprises 17 residues. The J segment lost 4 bases and the V segment lost 0 bases, leaving 8 bases of the junction unmatched. The germline CDR1 and CDR2 sequences are SGHTA and FQGNSA.

CDR3 in amino acids: CSARTLAMTADRNEQFF. As DNA, the CDR3 is TGCAGTGCTCGGACCCTGGCGATGACGGCGGATCGCAATGAGCAGTTCTTC. The chain combines TRBV20-1 with TRBJ2-1; D is ambiguous. The CDR3 spans 17 residues. CDR1 DFQATT and CDR2 SNEGSKA come from the germline V gene (reference sequence). Trimming removed 5 bases at V and 6 bases at J, with 26 bases between.

This clonotype was observed a single time. V gene TRBV1 combines with J gene TRBJ1-1; no check of the table's D call, TRBD1, against the DNA was made. TRBV1 is deemed a pseudogene. This CDR3 is built from 15 residues. The chain's CDR3 is CTSSQRSGGAAEAFF. For the CDR3, the DNA is TGCACCAGCAGCCAAAGGTCAGGGGGCGCGGCTGAAGCTTTCTTT.

This chain uses TRBV19 with TRBJ1-5, with D perhaps TRBD1 (6 bases). V gave up 6 bases and J gave up 3 bases, with 18 bases separating them. In germline, CDR1 is LNHDA, CDR2 SQIVND (reference sequence). This CDR3 has 16 residues. In DNA, the CDR3 is TGTGCCAGTAGGAACACCAATACAGGGTTCAATCAGCCCCAGCATTTT. Amino acid sequence: CASRNTNTGFNQPQHF.

V usage is TRBV4-1 and J usage is TRBJ2-1; 9 nucleotides agree with TRBD1. Germline trimming cut 5 bases from V and 5 bases from J; bases unmatched to any gene: 10. This CDR3 has 16 amino acids. Germline CDR1 is MGHRA and CDR2 is YSYEKL. This chain's CDR3 is CASSVHRGQGNNEQFF. CDR3 nucleotide sequence: TGCGCCAGCAGCGTGCATAGGGGACAGGGAAACAATGAGCAGTTCTTC.

The chain combines TRBV10-3 with TRBJ2-7; tentatively, D is TRBD2 (6 bases). The CDR3 spans 14 residues. Germline values: CDR1 ENHRY, CDR2 SYGVKD. Between the trimmed V and J ends, which lost 11 bases and 0 bases, there was a span of 17 bases. CDR3 DNA sequence: TGTGCCGCCACTGGAGGGCCGATCTCCTACGAGCAGTACTTC. Its translation is CAATGGPISYEQYF.

The CDR3 DNA follows: TGCGCCAGCAGCCTCCCGTGGCGGCAGGACTACAACACTGAAGCTTTCTTT. It is translated as CASSLPWRQDYNTEAFF. This chain uses TRBV4-1 with TRBJ1-1; no definite D call. The germline V gene has CDR1 MGHRA and CDR2 YSYEKL. Between the trimmed V and J ends, which lost 4 bases and 2 bases, there was a span of 20 bases. The CDR3 has 17 residues.

This sequence joins TRBV4-2 and TRBJ1-2, with D uncertain. Germline-derived CDR1 and CDR2 are LGHNA and YNFKEQ. The V and J ends lost 0 bases and 4 bases respectively, with 12 bases between them. The CDR3 totals 15 residues. This CDR3 is CASSQDRTSAYGYTF. The CDR3 DNA sequence: TGTGCCAGCAGCCAAGACCGGACGTCCGCCTATGGCTACACCTTC.

The chain's CDR3 is CATSDSGQSNEQFF. The CDR3 nucleotides are TGTGCCACCAGTGATTCGGGACAGTCCAATGAGCAGTTCTTC. The chain links TRBV24-1 to TRBJ2-1, with 7 bases matching TRBD1. This CDR3 has 14 residues. V trimming: 2 bases; J trimming: 6 bases; junction bases outside the gene matches: 3. The germline CDR1 and CDR2 sequences are KGHDR and SFDVKD.

The count of this clonotype is one. The chain recombines TRBV27 with TRBJ2-1, with TRBD1 identical over 10 bases. Germline V CDR1 and CDR2: MNHEY, SMNVEV (reference sequence). The CDR3 is made up of 14 amino acids. V gave up 3 bases and J gave up 7 bases; unmatched junction bases: 3. The CDR3 bases are TGTGCCAGCAGTTTGGACAGGGGGACGAATGAGCAGTTCTTC. Its protein product is CASSLDRGTNEQFF.

The chain joins TRBV4-2 to TRBJ1-1, with D hard to call. The CDR3 consists of 17 residues. The germline CDR1 and CDR2 sequences are LGHNA and YNFKEQ. Trimming removed 3 bases from V and 1 base from J, with 18 bases in between. CDR3 loop: CASSHNTELIGNTEAFF. CDR3 in DNA: TGTGCCAGCAGCCACAATACAGAGCTTATAGGGAACACTGAAGCTTTCTTT.

Only one count was recorded for this clonotype. The chain uses TRBV28 and TRBJ2-3, with D unclear. CDR3 length equals 15 residues. The ends were cut back, 8 bases at V and 2 bases at J, with 17 bases in the middle. Germline V CDR1 and CDR2: MDHEN, SYDVKM. CDR3 protein: CASCPNGGATDTQYF. The CDR3 DNA is TGTGCCAGCTGCCCTAACGGTGGAGCCACAGATACGCAGTATTTT.

Only one count was recorded for this clonotype. The chain uses TRBV7-9 and TRBJ2-2; 7 bases line up with TRBD2. Germline CDR1 reads SEHNR; CDR2 reads FQNEAQ (reference sequence). V gave up 8 bases and J gave up 6 bases; unmatched junction bases: 12. CDR3 length: 15 amino acids. CDR3 bases: TGTGCCAGCCTGATCGGGGGGAGTCCCTCCGGGGAGCTGTTTTTT. It yields the protein CASLIGGSPSGELFF.

V gene TRBV7-6 combines with J gene TRBJ1-1, with D unclear. The ends were cut back, 0 bases at V and 4 bases at J, with 12 bases in the middle. Germline values: CDR1 SGHVS, CDR2 FNYEAQ. The CDR3 extends over 15 amino acids. The CDR3 coding sequence is TGTGCCAGCAGCTTAGCGTCTCAGATAACCACTGAAGCTTTCTTT. Its protein product is CASSLASQITTEAFF.